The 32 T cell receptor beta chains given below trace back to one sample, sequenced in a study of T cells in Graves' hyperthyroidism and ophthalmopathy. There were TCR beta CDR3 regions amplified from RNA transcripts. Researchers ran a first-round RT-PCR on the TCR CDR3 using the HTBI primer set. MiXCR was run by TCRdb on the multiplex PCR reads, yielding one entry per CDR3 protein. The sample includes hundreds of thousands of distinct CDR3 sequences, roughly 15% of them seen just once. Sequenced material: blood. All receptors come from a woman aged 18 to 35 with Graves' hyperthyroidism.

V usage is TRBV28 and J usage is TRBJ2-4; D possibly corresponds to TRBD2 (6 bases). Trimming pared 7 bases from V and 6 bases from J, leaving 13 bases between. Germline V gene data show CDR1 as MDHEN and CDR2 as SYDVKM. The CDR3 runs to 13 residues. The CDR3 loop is CASTGRGGNIQYF. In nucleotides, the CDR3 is TGTGCCAGCACCGGGCGGGGAGGAAACATTCAGTACTTC.

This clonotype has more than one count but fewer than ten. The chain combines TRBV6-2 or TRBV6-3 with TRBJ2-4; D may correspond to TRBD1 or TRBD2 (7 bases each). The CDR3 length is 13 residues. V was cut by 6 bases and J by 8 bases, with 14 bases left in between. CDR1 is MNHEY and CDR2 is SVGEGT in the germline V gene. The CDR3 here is CASSLQGRDIQYF. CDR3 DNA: TGTGCCAGCAGCCTACAGGGGAGGGACATTCAGTACTTC.

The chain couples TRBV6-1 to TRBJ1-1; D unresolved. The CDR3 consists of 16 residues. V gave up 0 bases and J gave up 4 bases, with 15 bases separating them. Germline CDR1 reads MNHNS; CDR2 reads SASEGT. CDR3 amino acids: CASSEAHEGWSTEAFF. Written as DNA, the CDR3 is TGTGCCAGCAGTGAAGCGCACGAGGGCTGGAGCACTGAAGCTTTCTTT.

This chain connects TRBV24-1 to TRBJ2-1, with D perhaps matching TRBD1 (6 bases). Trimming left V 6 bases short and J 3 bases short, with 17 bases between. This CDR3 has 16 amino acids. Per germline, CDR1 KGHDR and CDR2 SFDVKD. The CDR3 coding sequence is TGTGCCACCAGTAGGGGGTTTACTAGTCTCTACAATGAGCAGTTCTTC. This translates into CATSRGFTSLYNEQFF.

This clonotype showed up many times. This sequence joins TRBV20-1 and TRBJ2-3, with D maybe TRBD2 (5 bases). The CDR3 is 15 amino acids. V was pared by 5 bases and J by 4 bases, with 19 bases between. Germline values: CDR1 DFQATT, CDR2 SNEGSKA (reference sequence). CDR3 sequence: CSASIPGLHSDTQYF. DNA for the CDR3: TGCAGTGCTTCCATTCCAGGACTTCACTCAGATACGCAGTATTTT.

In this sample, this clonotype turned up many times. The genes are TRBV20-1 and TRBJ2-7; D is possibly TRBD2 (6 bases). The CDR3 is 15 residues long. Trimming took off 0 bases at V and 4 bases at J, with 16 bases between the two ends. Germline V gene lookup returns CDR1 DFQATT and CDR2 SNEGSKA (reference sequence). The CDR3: CSARDLSGDDYEQYF. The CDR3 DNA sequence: TGCAGTGCTAGAGATCTCTCGGGGGACGATTACGAGCAGTACTTC.

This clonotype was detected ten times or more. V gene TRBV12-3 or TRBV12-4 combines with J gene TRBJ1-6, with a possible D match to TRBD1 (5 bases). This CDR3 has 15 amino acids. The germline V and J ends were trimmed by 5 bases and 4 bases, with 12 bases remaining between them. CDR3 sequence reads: CASSESRAYNSPLHF. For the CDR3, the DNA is TGTGCCAGCAGTGAATCCAGGGCATATAATTCACCCCTCCACTTT.

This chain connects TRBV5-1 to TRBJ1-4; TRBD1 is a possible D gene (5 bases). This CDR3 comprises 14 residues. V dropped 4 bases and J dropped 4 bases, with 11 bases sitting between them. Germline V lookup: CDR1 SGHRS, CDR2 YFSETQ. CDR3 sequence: CASSPRDGNEKLFF. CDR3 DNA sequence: TGCGCCAGCAGCCCCCGGGACGGTAATGAAAAACTGTTTTTT.

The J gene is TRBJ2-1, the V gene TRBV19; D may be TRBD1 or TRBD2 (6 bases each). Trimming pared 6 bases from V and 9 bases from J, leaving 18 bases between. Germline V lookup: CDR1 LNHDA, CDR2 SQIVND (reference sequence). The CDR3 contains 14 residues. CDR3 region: CASRMDHEGGEQFF. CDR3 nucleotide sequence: TGTGCCAGTAGAATGGACCACGAGGGGGGTGAGCAGTTCTTC.

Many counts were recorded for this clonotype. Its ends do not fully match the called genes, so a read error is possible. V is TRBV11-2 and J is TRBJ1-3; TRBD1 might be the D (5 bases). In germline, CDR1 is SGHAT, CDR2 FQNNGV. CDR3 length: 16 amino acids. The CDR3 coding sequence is TGTGCCAGCGGCTTATTGTTCAGGGACTCTGGAAACACCATATATTTT. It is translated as CASGLLFRDSGNTIYF. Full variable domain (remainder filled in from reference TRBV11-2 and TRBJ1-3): EAGVAQSPRYKIIEKRQSVAFWCNPISGHATLYWYQQILGQGPKLLIQFQNNGVVDDSQLPKDRFSAERLKGVDSTLKIQPAKLEDSAVYLCASGLLFRDSGNTIYFGEGSWLTVV.

This chain's CDR3 is CASSQTPGGAGGNEQFF. The DNA for the CDR3 is TGTGCCAGCAGCCAGACCCCTGGCGGAGCTGGAGGTAATGAGCAGTTCTTC. V usage is TRBV16 and J usage is TRBJ2-1; tentative D call: TRBD2 (5 bases). CDR1 and CDR2 (germline): KGHSY, FQNENV. V lost 3 bases, J lost 7 bases, and 22 bases lay in between. The CDR3 loop spans 17 amino acids.

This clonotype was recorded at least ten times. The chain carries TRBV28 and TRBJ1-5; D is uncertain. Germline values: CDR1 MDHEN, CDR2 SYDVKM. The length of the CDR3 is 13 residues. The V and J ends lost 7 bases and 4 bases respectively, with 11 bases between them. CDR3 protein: CASKRLTNQPQHF. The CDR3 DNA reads TGTGCCAGCAAGCGCCTCACTAATCAGCCCCAGCATTTT.

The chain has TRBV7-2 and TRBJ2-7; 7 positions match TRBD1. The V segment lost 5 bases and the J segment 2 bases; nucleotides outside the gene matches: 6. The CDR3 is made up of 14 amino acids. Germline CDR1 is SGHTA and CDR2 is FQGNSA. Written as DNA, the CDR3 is TGTGCCAGCAGCGCGACAGGGATCCCCTACGAGCAGTACTTC. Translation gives CASSATGIPYEQYF.

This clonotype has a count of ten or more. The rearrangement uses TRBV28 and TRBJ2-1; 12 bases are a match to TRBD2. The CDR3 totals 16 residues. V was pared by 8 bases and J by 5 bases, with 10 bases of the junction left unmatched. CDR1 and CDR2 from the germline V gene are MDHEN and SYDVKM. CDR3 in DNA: TGTGCCAGCCAACTGACTAGCGGGAGTTTTCACAATGAGCAGTTCTTC. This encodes CASQLTSGSFHNEQFF.

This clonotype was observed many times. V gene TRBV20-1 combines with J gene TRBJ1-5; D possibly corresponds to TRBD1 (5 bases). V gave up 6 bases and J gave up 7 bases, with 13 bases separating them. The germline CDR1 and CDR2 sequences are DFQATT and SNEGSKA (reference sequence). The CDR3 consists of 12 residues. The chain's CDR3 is CSARRGGQPQHF. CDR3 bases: TGCAGTGCAAGAAGGGGTGGGCAGCCCCAGCATTTT.

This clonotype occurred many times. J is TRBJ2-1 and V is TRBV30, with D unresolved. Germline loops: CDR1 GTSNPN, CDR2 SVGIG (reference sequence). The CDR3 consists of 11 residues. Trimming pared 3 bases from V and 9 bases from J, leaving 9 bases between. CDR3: CAWSAMGEQFF. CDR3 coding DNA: TGTGCCTGGAGCGCTATGGGTGAGCAGTTCTTC. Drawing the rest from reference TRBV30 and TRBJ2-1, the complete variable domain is SQTIHQWPATLVQPVGSPLSLECTVEGTSNPNLYWYRQAAGRGLQLLFYSVGIGQISSEVPQNLSASRPQDRQFILSSKKLLLSDSGFYLCAWSAMGEQFFGPGTRLTVL.

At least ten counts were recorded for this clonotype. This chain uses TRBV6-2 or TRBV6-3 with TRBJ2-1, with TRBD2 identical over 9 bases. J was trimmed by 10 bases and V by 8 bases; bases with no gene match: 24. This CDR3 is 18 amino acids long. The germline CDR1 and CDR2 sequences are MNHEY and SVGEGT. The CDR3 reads CASARTPAGLALFREQFF. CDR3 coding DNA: TGTGCCAGCGCCCGAACCCCCGCGGGACTAGCCTTGTTTAGGGAGCAGTTCTTC.

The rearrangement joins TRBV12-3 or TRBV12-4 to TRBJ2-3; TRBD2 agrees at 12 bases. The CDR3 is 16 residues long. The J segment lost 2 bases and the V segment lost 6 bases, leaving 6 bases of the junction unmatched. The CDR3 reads CASRRTSGTFTDTQYF. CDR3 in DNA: TGTGCCAGCAGGAGGACTAGCGGGACCTTCACAGATACGCAGTATTTT.

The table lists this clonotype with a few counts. Here the CDR3 reads CASSRGSGSTDTQYF. The CDR3 coding sequence is TGTGCCAGCAGTCGGGGTAGCGGTAGCACAGATACGCAGTATTTT. This chain connects TRBV2 to TRBJ2-3, with D possibly TRBD2 on 6 matching bases. Trimming removed 5 bases from V and 0 bases from J, with 12 bases in between. This CDR3 contains 15 residues. The germline CDR1 and CDR2 sequences are SNHLY and FYNNEI.

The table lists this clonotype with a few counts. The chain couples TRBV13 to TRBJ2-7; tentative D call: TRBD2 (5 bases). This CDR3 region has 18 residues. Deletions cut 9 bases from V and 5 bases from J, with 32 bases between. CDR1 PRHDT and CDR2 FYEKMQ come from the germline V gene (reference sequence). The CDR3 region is CASTPLPERGRSENEQYF. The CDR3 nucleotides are TGTGCCAGTACTCCCCTACCGGAACGAGGGAGAAGTGAAAACGAGCAGTACTTC.

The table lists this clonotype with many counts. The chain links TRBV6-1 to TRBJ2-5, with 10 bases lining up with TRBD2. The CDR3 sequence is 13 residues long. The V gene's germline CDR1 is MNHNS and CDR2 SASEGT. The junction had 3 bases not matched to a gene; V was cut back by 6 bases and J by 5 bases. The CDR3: CASRTSGKETQYF. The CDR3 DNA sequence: TGTGCCAGCAGAACTAGCGGGAAGGAGACCCAGTACTTC.

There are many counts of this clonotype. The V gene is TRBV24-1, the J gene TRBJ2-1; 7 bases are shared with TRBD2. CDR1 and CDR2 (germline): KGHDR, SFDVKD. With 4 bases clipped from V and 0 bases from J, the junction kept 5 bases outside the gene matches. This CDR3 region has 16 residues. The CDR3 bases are TGTGCCACCAGTGACCCCGGCGGGAGCTCCTACAATGAGCAGTTCTTC. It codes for CATSDPGGSSYNEQFF.

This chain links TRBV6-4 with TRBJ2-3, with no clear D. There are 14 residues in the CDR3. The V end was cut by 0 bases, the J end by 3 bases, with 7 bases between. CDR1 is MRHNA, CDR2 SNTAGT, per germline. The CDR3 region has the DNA TGTGCCAGCAGTGACTCTCAGGAGACAGATACGCAGTATTTT. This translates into CASSDSQETDTQYF.

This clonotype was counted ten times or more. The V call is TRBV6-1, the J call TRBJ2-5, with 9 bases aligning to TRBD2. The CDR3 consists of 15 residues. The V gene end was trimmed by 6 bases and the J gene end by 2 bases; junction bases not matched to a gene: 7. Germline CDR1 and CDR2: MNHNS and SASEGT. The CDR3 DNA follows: TGTGCCAGCAGCCGCATAGGACTAGCGCAAGAGACCCAGTACTTC. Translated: CASSRIGLAQETQYF.

The CDR3 loop reads CAWSVSGRALGTQYF. The DNA of the CDR3 is TGTGCCTGGAGTGTGAGCGGGAGGGCCTTGGGTACGCAGTATTTT. This chain connects TRBV30 to TRBJ2-3; TRBD2 matches at 10 bases. V was pared by 0 bases and J by 8 bases, with 8 bases of the junction left unmatched. The CDR3 sequence is 15 residues long. Germline CDR1 GTSNPN, CDR2 SVGIG (reference sequence).

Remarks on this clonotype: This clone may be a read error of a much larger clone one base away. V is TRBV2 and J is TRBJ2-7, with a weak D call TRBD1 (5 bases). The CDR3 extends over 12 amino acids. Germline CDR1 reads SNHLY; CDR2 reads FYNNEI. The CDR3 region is CARSQQVYEQYF. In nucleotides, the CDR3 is TGTGCCCGCAGTCAACAGGTCTACGAGCAGTACTTC.

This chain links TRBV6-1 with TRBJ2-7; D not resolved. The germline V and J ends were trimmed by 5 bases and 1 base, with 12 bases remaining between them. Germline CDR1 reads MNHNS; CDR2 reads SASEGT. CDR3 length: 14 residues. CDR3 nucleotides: TGTGCCAGCAGTTCCCCGGGTTTTTCCTACGAGCAGTACTTC. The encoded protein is CASSSPGFSYEQYF.

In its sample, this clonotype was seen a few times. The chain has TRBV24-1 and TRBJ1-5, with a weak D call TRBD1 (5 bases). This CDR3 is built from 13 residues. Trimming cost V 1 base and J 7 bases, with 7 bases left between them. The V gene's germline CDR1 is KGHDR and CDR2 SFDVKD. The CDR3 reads CATSDLRGQPQHF. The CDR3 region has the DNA TGTGCCACCAGTGATTTAAGGGGACAGCCCCAGCATTTT.

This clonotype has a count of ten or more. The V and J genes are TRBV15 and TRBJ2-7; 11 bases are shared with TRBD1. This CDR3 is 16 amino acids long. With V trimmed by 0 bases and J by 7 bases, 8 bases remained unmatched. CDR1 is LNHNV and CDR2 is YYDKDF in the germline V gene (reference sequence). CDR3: CATSRDLGQGAREQYF. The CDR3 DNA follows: TGTGCCACCAGCAGAGATCTTGGACAGGGGGCGCGGGAGCAGTACTTC.

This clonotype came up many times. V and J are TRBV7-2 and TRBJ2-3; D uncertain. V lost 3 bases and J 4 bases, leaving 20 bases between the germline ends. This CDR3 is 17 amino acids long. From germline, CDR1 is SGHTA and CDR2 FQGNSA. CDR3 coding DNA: TGTGCCAGCAGCTTTGGACGGGCGGTTCAAACCGCAGATACGCAGTATTTT. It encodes CASSFGRAVQTADTQYF.

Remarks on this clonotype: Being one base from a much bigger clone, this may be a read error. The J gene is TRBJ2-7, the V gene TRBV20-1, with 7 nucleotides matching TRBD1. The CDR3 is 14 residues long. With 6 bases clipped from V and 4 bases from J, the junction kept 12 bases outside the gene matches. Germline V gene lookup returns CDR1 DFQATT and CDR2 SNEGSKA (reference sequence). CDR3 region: CSAQSGQGEYEQYF. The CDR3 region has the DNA TGCAGTGCCCAGTCCGGCCAGGGGGAATACGAGCAGTACTTC.

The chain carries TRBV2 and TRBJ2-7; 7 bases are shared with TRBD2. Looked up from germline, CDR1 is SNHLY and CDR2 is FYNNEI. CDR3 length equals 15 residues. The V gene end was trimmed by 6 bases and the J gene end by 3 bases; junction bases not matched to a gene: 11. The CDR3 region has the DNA TGTGCCAGCAGCGTTGGACTAGACCCCTTCTACGAGCAGTACTTC. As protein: CASSVGLDPFYEQYF.